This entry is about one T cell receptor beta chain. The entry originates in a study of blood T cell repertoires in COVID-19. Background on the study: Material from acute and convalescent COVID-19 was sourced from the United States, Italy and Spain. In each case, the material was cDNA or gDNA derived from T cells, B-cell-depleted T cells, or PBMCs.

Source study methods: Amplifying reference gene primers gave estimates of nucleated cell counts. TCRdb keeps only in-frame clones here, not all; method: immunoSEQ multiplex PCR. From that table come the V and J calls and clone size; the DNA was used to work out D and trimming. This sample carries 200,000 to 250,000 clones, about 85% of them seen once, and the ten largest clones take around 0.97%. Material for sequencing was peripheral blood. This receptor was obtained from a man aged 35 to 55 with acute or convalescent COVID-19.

CDR3 nucleotides: TGTGCCAGCAGCTGGGGGACAGGGCGTACCGGGGAGCTGTTTTTT. Its protein product is CASSWGTGRTGELFF. The V call is TRBV5-6, the J call TRBJ2-2, with 9 positions matching TRBD1. The CDR3 sequence is 15 residues long. Germline loops: CDR1 SGHDT, CDR2 YYEEEE. Germline trimming cut 3 bases from V and 5 bases from J; bases unmatched to any gene: 5.